A single sample gave rise to the 3 T cell receptor beta chains below, sequenced in a study of blood T cell repertoires in COVID-19. Generated by immunoSEQ multiplex PCR, the TCRdb table keeps only in-frame clones and is missing some. The table lists a few hundred thousand clones, around nine tenths of them singletons. Sequencing input: PBMCs or T cells enriched from blood (not recorded which). Receptors originate from a man aged 25 to 40 in a cohort exposed to, infected with or recovered from COVID-19 (not recorded which).

The chain carries TRBV10-1 and TRBJ1-4; 7 bases match TRBD1. Trimming at V came to 2 bases and at J to 0 bases, leaving 3 bases not matched to a gene. Germline CDR1 reads WNHNN; CDR2 reads SYGVQD (reference sequence). CDR3 length: 16 residues. The CDR3 here is CASSEITGATNEKLFF. The CDR3 DNA is TGCGCCAGCAGTGAGATAACAGGGGCAACTAATGAAAAACTGTTTTTT.

The chain employs TRBV15 and TRBJ1-2, with 12 positions matching TRBD1. Germline CDR1 is LNHNV and CDR2 is YYDKDF (reference sequence). V trimming: 1 base; J trimming: 6 bases; junction bases outside the gene matches: 12. The CDR3 runs 18 residues. The CDR3 bases are TGTGCCACCAGCAGAGTGAAGGGGACAGGGGGCAAAGGAGATGGCTACACCTTC. Its protein is CATSRVKGTGGKGDGYTF.

The chain joins TRBV4-3 to TRBJ2-5; TRBD2 agrees at 12 bases. This CDR3 comprises 15 residues. Per germline, CDR1 LGHNA and CDR2 YSLEER. With V trimmed by 8 bases and J by 5 bases, 9 bases remained unmatched. The DNA of the CDR3 is TGCGCCAGCTTGACTAGCGGGGGCCCGGGGGAGACCCAGTACTTC. It translates to CASLTSGGPGETQYF.